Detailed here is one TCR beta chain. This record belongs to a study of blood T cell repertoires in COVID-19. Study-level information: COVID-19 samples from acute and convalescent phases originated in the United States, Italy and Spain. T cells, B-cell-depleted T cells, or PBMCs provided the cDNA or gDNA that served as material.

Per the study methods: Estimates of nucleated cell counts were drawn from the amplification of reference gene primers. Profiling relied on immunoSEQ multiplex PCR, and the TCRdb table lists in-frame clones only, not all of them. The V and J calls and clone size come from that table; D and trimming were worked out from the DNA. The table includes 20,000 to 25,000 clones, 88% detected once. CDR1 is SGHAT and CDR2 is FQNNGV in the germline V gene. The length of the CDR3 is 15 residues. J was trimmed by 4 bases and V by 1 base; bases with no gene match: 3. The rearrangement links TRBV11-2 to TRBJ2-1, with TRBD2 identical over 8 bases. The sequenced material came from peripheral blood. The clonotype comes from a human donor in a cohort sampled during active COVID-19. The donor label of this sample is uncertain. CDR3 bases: TGTGCCAGCAGCTTAGGCCCTAGCGGGTACAATGAGCAGTTCTTC. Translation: CASSLGPSGYNEQFF. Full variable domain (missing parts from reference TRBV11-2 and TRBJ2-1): EAGVAQSPRYKIIEKRQSVAFWCNPISGHATLYWYQQILGQGPKLLIQFQNNGVVDDSQLPKDRFSAERLKGVDSTLKIQPAKLEDSAVYLCASSLGPSGYNEQFFGPGTRLTVL.